The entry below gives a single T cell receptor (beta chain) sequence along with its context. This clone's antigen is unknown. The input lacks base qualities; no much larger clone sits a single base away. This sample was taken from a study of cytomegalovirus exposure and HLA in healthy donors listed by TCRdb under 2017. Turning to the overall study: According to an earlier analysis of 587 of the donors, 150 million to 200 million T cells yielded some 110 million unique TCR beta sequences and 250 to 350 Gb of sequence data. Around 330 gigabases of sequencing data and 75 million to 85 million unique TCR sequences made up an early release that covered approximately 650 HLA-typed donors. Of the approximately 400 genotyped donors, over 70% fell in the genetic ancestry cluster associated with self-reported Caucasian donors. The study aimed to test whether cataloging public T cell receptors could reveal signatures of past pathogen exposure. The study used immunosequencing to profile the T cell repertoires of approximately 690 subjects and linked those repertoires to cytomegalovirus serostatus. In addition to the first cohort of hundreds of subjects, a separate validation cohort of 120 different subjects was used. High-throughput TCR immunosequencing, statistical association of individual TCRs with disease status, and machine learning were combined to predict cytomegalovirus infection status. In a later analysis, previously published TCR beta repertoires from 666 donors were re-analyzed and high-resolution HLA genotyping was added so that TCR occurrence patterns could be studied. The later analysis used no new phenotypic data to find candidate immune exposures, relying instead on TCR beta sequences and their occurrence across donors. An earlier analysis of several hundred of the donors applied high-throughput TCR beta sequencing to assess whether each TCR beta V gene segment acted as functional or pseudogenic. Alongside the repertoire data, information on donor age, sex, ethnicity and CMV serostatus was compiled. A later genetic analysis used genome-wide SNP genotypes for about 65% of the 666 donors, treating that subset as a discovery cohort. Every discovery cohort repertoire had been produced on one sequencing platform. HLA typing covered class I and class II loci at four-digit resolution. Typing coverage varied by locus: about 629-640 donors for A, B, C, DRB1 and DQB1; approximately 520 for DQA1; approximately 570 for DPA1; roughly 450 for DPB1. About 5 DR-DQ haplotypes were handled as single units for association and clustering, since linkage in the cohort was strong. Across 300 to 500 genotyped donors of the cohort, an average of approximately 220,000 unique TCR beta nucleotide sequences per donor were sequenced, and roughly 20% of those sequences were non-productive. Summary of the overall study and its limitations: Some IMGT-functional V segments, including TRBV6-2 and TRBV6-3, could not be distinguished by the 87-base-pair reads and were therefore excluded. In a later analysis, most CMV-associated TCR beta chains were found to appear HLA-restricted, with HLA associations seemingly driven largely by CMV exposure. Most TCR sequences were seen in very few donors, while some public TCRs were found in many individuals. Because counts were too low, more than 15 rarely observed V segments, including chromosome 9 orphons, were excluded from the earlier analysis of around 590 of the donors. An association between a missense DCLRE1C variant and V-gene and J-gene trimming of TCR beta chains was found in a later genetic analysis and replicated in an independent cohort. Because HLA typing was missing for some donors at each locus, association tests included only the typed subset. Compared with equally common non-associated chains, HLA-associated TCR beta chains in a later analysis were more clonally expanded and had lower generation probabilities. Correlated functional status among segregating V segments might reflect linkage disequilibrium, but an unknown experimental factor could not be ruled out. The classifier was reported to diagnose cytomegalovirus status with high specificity and sensitivity in both the original cohort and the validation cohort. A total of 164 TCR beta chains were listed by the study as associated with cytomegalovirus. At a false discovery rate of 0.05, a later analysis linked 15,000 to 20,000 TCR beta sequences to specific HLA alleles. A further reported finding was that TCR beta sequences accurately predicted the HLA-A and HLA-B alleles for most subjects in the first cohort. Compared with the approximately 710-donor mean, donors in an Asian-associated ancestry cluster had fewer N-insertions in productive TCRs, according to a later genetic analysis. An earlier analysis of some 590 of the donors showed that most TCR beta V segments appeared in productive rearrangements either about 87% or about 30% of the time, which broadly matched IMGT annotations. Sequencing depth was assumed to be roughly uniform across donors in the presence/absence analyses, though that assumption may not hold. The authors suggested that the approach could potentially be generalized to other disease states and immunological phenotypes. In a later analysis, the rate of TCR association differed among HLA loci, with DRB1 alleles having the most associated TCRs and HLA-C alleles having the fewest. In this cohort, only TCR beta chains were sequenced, and detectable features were limited by the absence of alpha or paired-chain data. A cluster of highly shared sequence variants was judged likely to be a technical artifact of the sequencing pipeline. Assigning TCR associations to individual alleles was difficult when HLA alleles, especially DR and DQ, strongly co-occurred. Three of the identified cytomegalovirus-associated TCR beta chains were confirmed in vitro to be specific for cytomegalovirus antigens. A later analysis reported that several top co-occurrence clusters appeared linked to parvovirus B19, influenza, CMV and Epstein-Barr virus. For the cohort, immune exposure information was limited to CMV serostatus.

The library came from the immunoSEQ multiplex PCR assay. The multiplex PCR relied on a mix of 60 forward primers for TCR Vbeta segments and 13 reverse primers for TCR Jbeta segments. The CDR3 region of rearranged TCR beta genes was amplified from genomic DNA with a multiplex PCR assay. On the Illumina HiSeq System, the amplified TCR beta libraries were sequenced as 87-base-pair reads. As for how the authors treated the data: A later analysis counted tens of millions of unique TCR beta chains across the 666 repertoires, and around 9.9 million of these chains were shared by at least two donors. Raw reads were error-corrected and collapsed into unique sequences by a nearest-neighbor algorithm in which closely related sequences were merged to remove PCR and sequencing errors. Alignment of CDR3 sequences to IMGT reference sequences was used to assign V, D and J gene segments. For a sequence to be retained, a match of at least six nucleotides was required to both a V gene segment and a J gene segment. A rearrangement counted as productive if the CDR3 had no stop codons and remained in frame with V and J, and every other rearrangement counted as non-productive. CDR3 was defined according to IMGT convention as the region running from the second conserved V-encoded cysteine to the conserved J-encoded phenylalanine. In an earlier analysis of approximately 590 of the donors, sequences lacking an unambiguous match to a single V gene segment were excluded. An earlier analysis of fewer than 750 of the donors classified V segments as functional when productive rearrangements were above 56.7% and as segregating when the standard deviation between donors was above 5%. A statistical classification framework was built for diagnosing cytomegalovirus status from the catalog of TCR beta chain sequences. In a later analysis, TCR nucleotide sequences were compared against IMGT/GENE-DB human TR gene sequences so that V and J genes could be assigned. The TCRdist pipeline was used in a later analysis to assign CDR3 sequences and most-parsimonious VDJ recombination scenarios. A later analysis defined each TCR beta chain by its CDR3 amino acid sequence plus V-gene family, and excluded reads lacking a unique V-gene family. As a way to deal with suspected cross-contamination and a sequencing artifact, a later analysis dropped approximately 570 nucleotide sequences that were highly shared and had low generation probability. In a later analysis, a clonal expansion index for each public chain was calculated from normalized within-repertoire ranks of inferred template counts. A later analysis computed generation probabilities with a VDJ recombination model fitted to out-of-frame rearrangements, and checked the results against IGoR. In a later analysis, hypergeometric tests were used to score TCR-TCR, TCR-HLA and TCR-CMV co-occurrence, with a repertoire-size bias correction applied to TCR pairs. A later analysis estimated false discovery rates by permuting HLA or CMV assignments 20 times. A later analysis grouped co-occurring TCRs with DBSCAN, adding TCRdist sequence similarity when clustering within HLA-allele-positive subsets. Repertoires with fewer than 30,000 or more than 120,000 public chains were left out of co-occurrence clustering, as were about five repertoires with anomalous nucleotide sharing. As stored in TCRdb, this immuneACCESS dataset retains in-frame rearrangements with V and J assigned. A fraction of the clones does not appear; measured against another copy, unresolved V genes explain less than half of the discrepancy, and the remainder lacks a known reason. V and J calls and clone size are given by that table; D and trimming were obtained from the DNA. For this sample the table gives 75,000 to 90,000 clones, of which about three quarters were detected only once. Of the sample, around 10% is held by the ten largest clones.

The cohort comprised several hundred healthy bone marrow donors. At the time of sampling, every cohort member was nominally healthy, though immune exposures that went unrecorded were likely present. The donor was CMV seropositive and belonged to the group of around 300 seropositive cohort members. Every donor gave a peripheral blood sample, and the peripheral blood mononuclear cells from that sample were used for TCR beta sequencing. The Qiagen DNeasy Blood Extraction Kit was used to extract genomic DNA from the blood cell samples. Via the germline V gene (reference sequence), CDR1 is SGHNT and CDR2 YYREEE. The junction shows trimming of 4 bases on V and 4 bases on J, plus 17 bases between the germline ends. The CDR3 spans 16 residues, from the cysteine through the phenylalanine. This entry keeps only the CDR3 DNA: 48 bases, framed from base 1.

The chain employs TRBV5-4 and TRBJ2-2, with the D gene too uncertain to name. Sequenced: PBMCs. The TCR sequence derives from a middle-aged woman in good health and CMV-seropositive. The nucleotide sequence reads TGTGCCAGCAGCCAAGGATTAAACTATATCACCGGGGAGCTGTTTTTT. Its product reads: CASSQGLNYITGELFF.